This T cell receptor (beta chain) was sequenced during a study of blood T cell repertoires in COVID-19. How the authors handled the data: Amplification of reference gene primers provided the estimated nucleated cell counts. Libraries were prepared by immunoSEQ multiplex PCR; TCRdb keeps only in-frame clonotypes and omits some of them. V, J and clone size derive from that table, while D and trimming were established from the DNA sequence. The sample consists of about 59,000 clones, about nine tenths of them appearing once. The clonotype comes from an older man with acute or convalescent COVID-19. Material: peripheral blood.

CDR3 sequence (DNA): TGTGCCAGCAGTGAAGGGGGGGGACCCACTGAAGCTTTCTTT. Protein sequence: CASSEGGGPTEAFF. This chain uses TRBV6-1 with TRBJ1-1; D may be TRBD1 (5 bases). V dropped 1 base and J dropped 4 bases, with 10 bases sitting between them. The CDR3 totals 14 residues. CDR1 and CDR2 from the germline V gene are MNHNS and SASEGT.